There are a few counts of the clone carrying this T cell receptor beta chain. Its antigen is still unknown. The CDR3 covers 14 residues. Per the germline V gene, CDR1 is LNHDA and CDR2 is SQIVND (reference sequence). Trimming cost V 7 bases and J 4 bases, with 13 bases left between them. Healthy bone marrow donors made up the donor group. Vbeta (60) and Jbeta (13) primers were used in the PCR. Repertoires were generated with immunoSEQ multiplex PCR, while TCRdb's copy carries only in-frame clones and drops some. Counted here are under 200,000 clones, 9.5% to 15% occurring once; the ten biggest clones make up 7.8%. The source of the sample is a study of cytomegalovirus exposure and HLA in healthy donors. Study summary: An early release of data contained about 85 million unique TCRs, which came from HLA-typed donors.

Whole-study results and caveats: In vitro checks showed that three CMV-associated chains really do target CMV antigens. Cytomegalovirus status was reportedly diagnosed by the classifier with high specificity and sensitivity.

Sample: PBMCs. This sequence was found in a man aged 50 or older in good health and CMV-seropositive. V gene TRBV19 combines with J gene TRBJ1-4; D is possibly TRBD1 (6 bases). The CDR3 DNA reads TGTGCCAGTAAAAGGGGGGGCAGTAATGAAAAACTGTTTTTT. Its translation is CASKRGGSNEKLFF. Full variable domain (missing parts from reference TRBV19 and TRBJ1-4): DGGITQSPKYLFRKEGQNVTLSCEQNLNHDAMYWYRQDPGQGLRLIYYSQIVNDFQKGDIAEGYSVSREKKESFPLTVTSAQKNPTAFYLCASKRGGSNEKLFFGSGTQLSVL.